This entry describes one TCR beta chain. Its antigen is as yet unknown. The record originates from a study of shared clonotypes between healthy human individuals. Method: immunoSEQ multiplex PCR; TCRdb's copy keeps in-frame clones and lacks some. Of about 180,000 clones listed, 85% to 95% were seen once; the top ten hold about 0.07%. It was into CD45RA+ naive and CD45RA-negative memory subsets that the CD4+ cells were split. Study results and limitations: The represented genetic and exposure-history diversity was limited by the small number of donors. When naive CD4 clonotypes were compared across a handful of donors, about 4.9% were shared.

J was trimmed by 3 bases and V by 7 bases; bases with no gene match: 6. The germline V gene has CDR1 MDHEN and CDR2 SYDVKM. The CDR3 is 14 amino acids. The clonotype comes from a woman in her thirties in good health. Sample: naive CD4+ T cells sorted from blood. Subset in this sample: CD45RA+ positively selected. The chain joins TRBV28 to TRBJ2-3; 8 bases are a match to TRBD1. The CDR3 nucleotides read TGTGCCAGCACCGCCGGACAGGGTACAGATACGCAGTATTTT. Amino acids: CASTAGQGTDTQYF.